Included here is one T cell receptor beta chain sequence, with context. Its antigen is unidentified. PCR involved 60 Vbeta and 13 Jbeta primers. Sequencing used immunoSEQ multiplex PCR; TCRdb keeps in-frame clones, though not all of them. Of 120,000 to 150,000 clones in the sample, over 60% are singletons; the top ten hold about 1.7%. The sample is drawn from a study of cytomegalovirus exposure and HLA in healthy donors. Study observations and caveats: The study had only CMV serostatus as immune exposure information. In a later analysis, across HLA loci, associated TCR counts were highest for DRB1, lowest for HLA-C.

V lost 10 bases and J lost 8; bases outside the gene matches: 13. The CDR3 sequence is 13 residues long. From germline, CDR1 is SNHLY and CDR2 FYNNEI. The origin of this receptor is a female donor in good health and CMV-seronegative. The sequenced sample was PBMCs. This chain links TRBV2 with TRBJ1-2; 7 bases map to TRBD1. CDR3 nucleotides: TGTGCCATCCTCAGACAGGGTGGTTACGGCTACACCTTC. Translating gives CAILRQGGYGYTF.